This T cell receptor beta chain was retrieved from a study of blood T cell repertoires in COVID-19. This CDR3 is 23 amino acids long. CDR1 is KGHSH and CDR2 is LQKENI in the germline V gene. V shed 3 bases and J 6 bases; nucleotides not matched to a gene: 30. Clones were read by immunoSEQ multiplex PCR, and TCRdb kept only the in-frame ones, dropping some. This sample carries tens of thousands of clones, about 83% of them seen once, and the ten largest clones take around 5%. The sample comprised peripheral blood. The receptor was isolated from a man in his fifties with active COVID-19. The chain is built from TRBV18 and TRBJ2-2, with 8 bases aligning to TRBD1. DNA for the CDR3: TGTGCCAGCTCACCGGGAATACAGAAAGACGGACAGGGTTTAGGTCGCGGCTCCGGGGAGCTGTTTTTT. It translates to CASSPGIQKDGQGLGRGSGELFF.